The 5 T cell receptor beta chains below were found in one sample sequenced in a study of blood T cells in healthy people across ages. With a J-beta primer mix and a sample-barcoded 5' primer, a second PCR ran about 6 to 11 cycles. TCRdb reprocessed the 5' RACE reads via MiXCR and lists one record per CDR3 protein. This sample yields about 1.7 million distinct CDR3 sequences, of which approximately 28% are seen a single time; 7% to 9% belongs to the top ten. Sample: blood. These TCRs come from a woman in her thirties in good health.

There are a few counts of this clonotype. J is TRBJ2-7 and V is TRBV5-1, with D perhaps matching TRBD1 (5 bases). Germline CDR1 reads SGHRS; CDR2 reads YFSETQ. V was cut by 0 bases and J by 5 bases, with 12 bases left in between. The CDR3 loop spans 14 amino acids. The CDR3 DNA reads as TGCGCCAGCAGCTTGGCACAGGTCCCCGACGAGCAGTACTTC. It specifies CASSLAQVPDEQYF.

The genes are TRBV2 and TRBJ1-2, with TRBD1 matching over 7 bases. With 6 bases clipped from V and 6 bases from J, the junction kept 4 bases outside the gene matches. This CDR3 region has 12 residues. Looked up from germline, CDR1 is SNHLY and CDR2 is FYNNEI. The DNA for the CDR3 is TGTGCCAGCAGCCCGACAGGGAATGGCTACACCTTC. Protein product: CASSPTGNGYTF.

Many counts were recorded for this clonotype. The chain uses TRBV20-1 and TRBJ1-2, with TRBD1 matching over 8 bases. The V gene end was trimmed by 1 base and the J gene end by 8 bases; junction bases not matched to a gene: 9. Germline values: CDR1 DFQATT, CDR2 SNEGSKA (reference sequence). CDR3 length: 14 residues. The CDR3: CSARATGVNRGYTF. The CDR3 coding sequence is TGCAGTGCTAGAGCGACAGGGGTAAATCGAGGCTACACCTTC.

This clonotype was counted ten times or more. J is TRBJ2-1 and V is TRBV29-1, with a weak D call TRBD2 (5 bases). The germline V gene has CDR1 SQVTM and CDR2 ANQGSEA. Deletions cut 4 bases from V and 10 bases from J, with 11 bases between. The CDR3 has 11 residues. CDR3: CSVALALEQFF. As DNA, the CDR3 is TGCAGCGTTGCCCTAGCACTGGAGCAGTTCTTC.

This clonotype was counted a few times. In DNA form, the CDR3 reads TGCGCCAGCAGCCAAGGACTAACACGAGGTGGAGAGACCCAGTACTTC. The encoded protein is CASSQGLTRGGETQYF. V gene TRBV4-1 combines with J gene TRBJ2-5; D might be TRBD2 (5 bases). V was trimmed by 1 base and J by 4 bases, leaving 16 bases between them. Germline loops: CDR1 MGHRA, CDR2 YSYEKL. This CDR3 has 16 amino acids.